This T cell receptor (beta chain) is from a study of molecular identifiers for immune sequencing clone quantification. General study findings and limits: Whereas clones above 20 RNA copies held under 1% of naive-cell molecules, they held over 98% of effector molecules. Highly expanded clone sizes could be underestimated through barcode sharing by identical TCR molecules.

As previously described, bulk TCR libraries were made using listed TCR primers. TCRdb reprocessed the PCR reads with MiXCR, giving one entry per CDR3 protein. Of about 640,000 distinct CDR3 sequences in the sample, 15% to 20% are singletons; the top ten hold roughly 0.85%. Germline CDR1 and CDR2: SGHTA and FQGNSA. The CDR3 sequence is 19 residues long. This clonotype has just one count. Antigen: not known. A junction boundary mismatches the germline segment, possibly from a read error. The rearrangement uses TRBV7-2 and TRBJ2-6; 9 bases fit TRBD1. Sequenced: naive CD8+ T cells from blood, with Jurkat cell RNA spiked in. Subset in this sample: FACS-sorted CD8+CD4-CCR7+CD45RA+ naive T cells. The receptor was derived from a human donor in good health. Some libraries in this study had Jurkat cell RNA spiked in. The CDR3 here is CASSLLPGTGNSGTNVLTF. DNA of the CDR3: TGTGCCAGCAGCTTATTGCCCGGGACAGGGAACTCTGGGACCAACGTCCTGACTTTC.